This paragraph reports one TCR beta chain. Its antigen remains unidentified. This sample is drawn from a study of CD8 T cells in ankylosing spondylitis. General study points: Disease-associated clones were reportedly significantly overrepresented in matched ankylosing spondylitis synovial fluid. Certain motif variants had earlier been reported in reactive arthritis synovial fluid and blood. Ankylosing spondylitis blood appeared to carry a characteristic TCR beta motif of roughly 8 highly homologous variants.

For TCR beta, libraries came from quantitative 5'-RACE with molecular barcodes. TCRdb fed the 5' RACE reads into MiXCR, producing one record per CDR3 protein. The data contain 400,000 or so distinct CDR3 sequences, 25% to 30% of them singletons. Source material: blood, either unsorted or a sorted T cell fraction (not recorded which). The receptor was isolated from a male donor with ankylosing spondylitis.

The CDR3: CAWSVGGDNEQFF. In nucleotides, the CDR3 is TGTGCCTGGAGTGTGGGCGGCGACAATGAGCAGTTCTTC. The J gene is TRBJ2-1, the V gene TRBV30; D not resolved. V lost 0 bases to trimming and J lost 5 bases, with 8 bases between them. Germline V gives CDR1 GTSNPN, CDR2 SVGIG (reference sequence). The CDR3 extends over 13 amino acids.